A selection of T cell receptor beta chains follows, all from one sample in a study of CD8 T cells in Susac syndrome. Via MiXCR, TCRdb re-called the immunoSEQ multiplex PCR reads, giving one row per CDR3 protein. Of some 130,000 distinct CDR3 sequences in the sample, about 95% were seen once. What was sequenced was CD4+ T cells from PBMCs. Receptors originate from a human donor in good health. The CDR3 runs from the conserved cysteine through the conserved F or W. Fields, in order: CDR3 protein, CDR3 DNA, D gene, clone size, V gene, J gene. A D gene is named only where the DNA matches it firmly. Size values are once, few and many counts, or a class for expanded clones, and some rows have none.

CASSQRRERNTGELFF	TGTGCCAGCAGCCAACGGCGGGAGAGGAACACCGGGGAGCTGTTTTTT	TRBD2	NA	TRBV3-1	TRBJ2-2
CSVRTGGSTNEKLFF	TGCAGCGTGAGGACAGGGGGCTCAACTAATGAAAAACTGTTTTTT	TRBD1	NA	TRBV29-1	TRBJ1-4
CASSLQASSYEQYF	TGCGCCAGCAGCTTGCAGGCCAGCTCCTACGAGCAGTACTTC	NA	NA	TRBV5-1	TRBJ2-7
CASSSLAGVLDTQYF	TGTGCCAGTAGTAGCTTGGCGGGAGTTTTGGATACGCAGTATTTT	TRBD2	NA	TRBV19	TRBJ2-3
CASSEEGTVNNEQFF	TGTGCCAGCAGTGAAGAAGGGACAGTGAACAATGAGCAGTTCTTC	TRBD1	NA	TRBV2	TRBJ2-1
CASSARNIQYF	TGTGCCAGCAGCGCCCGAAACATTCAGTACTTC	NA	once	TRBV28	TRBJ2-4
CATRTGGRTEAFF	TGTGCCACCCGGACAGGGGGCCGTACTGAAGCTTTCTTT	TRBD1	NA	TRBV10-3	TRBJ1-1
CASSQDRTGAPYEQYF	TGTGCCAGCAGCCAAGATCGAACAGGGGCCCCCTACGAGCAGTACTTC	TRBD1	NA	TRBV3-1	TRBJ2-7
CASSTTPGNEQFF	TGTGCCAGCAGTACGACCCCGGGCAATGAGCAGTTCTTC	NA	NA	TRBV28	TRBJ2-1
CSVEWSGAYEQYF	TGCAGCGTTGAATGGTCGGGAGCCTACGAGCAGTACTTC	NA	NA	TRBV29-1	TRBJ2-7
CSAGGYTF	TGCAGCGCCGGAGGCTACACCTTC	NA	NA	TRBV29-1	TRBJ1-2
CASSLAGSGGQPQHF	TGTGCCAGCAGCTTAGCGGGCTCAGGGGGTCAGCCCCAGCATTTT	TRBD1	NA	TRBV7-9	TRBJ1-5
CASSIGPLSVTGELFF	TGTGCCAGCAGTATCGGGCCATTATCGGTCACCGGGGAGCTGTTTTTT	NA	NA	TRBV28	TRBJ2-2
CASITGGAGTDTQYF	TGTGCCAGCATTACAGGGGGCGCGGGTACAGATACGCAGTATTTT	TRBD1	NA	TRBV28	TRBJ2-3
CASSPPDRGGEKLFF	TGTGCCAGCTCACCCCCTGACAGGGGAGGCGAAAAACTGTTTTTT	TRBD1	once	TRBV18	TRBJ1-4
CSASRGETQYF	TGCAGCGCGAGCAGGGGGGAGACCCAGTACTTC	TRBD1	NA	TRBV29-1	TRBJ2-5
CASSLVVVGTQYF	TGTGCCAGCAGTTTAGTGGTAGTAGGGACCCAGTACTTC	NA	NA	TRBV12-3/TRBV12-4	TRBJ2-5
CASSDLERGKEKLFF	TGTGCCAGCAGTGACCTCGAACGGGGTAAAGAAAAACTGTTTTTT	NA	NA	TRBV6-4	TRBJ1-4
CASSFFGQGGYEGEKLFF	NA	NA	NA	TRBV27	TRBJ1-4
CASVTGGKGYTF	TGTGCCAGCGTTACAGGGGGTAAGGGCTACACCTTC	TRBD1	NA	TRBV28	TRBJ1-2
CASSHRVSGANVLTF	TGTGCCAGCAGCCACAGGGTCTCTGGGGCCAACGTCCTGACTTTC	NA	NA	TRBV5-4	TRBJ2-6
CASSSRRTGNTGELFF	TGTGCCAGCAGCTCGCGACGGACAGGGAACACCGGGGAGCTGTTTTTT	TRBD1	NA	TRBV7-6	TRBJ2-2
CASSETSGRNVGNEQFF	TGTGCCAGCAGTGAAACTAGCGGGAGGAACGTGGGCAATGAGCAGTTCTTC	TRBD2	NA	TRBV25-1	TRBJ2-1
CASSLPLAGGTGELFF	TGTGCCAGCAGCTTGCCGCTAGCGGGCGGAACCGGGGAGCTGTTTTTT	TRBD2	NA	TRBV3-1	TRBJ2-2
CASTPGQVNTEAFF	TGTGCCAGCACCCCGGGACAGGTTAACACTGAAGCTTTCTTT	TRBD1	NA	TRBV7-2	TRBJ1-1
CASSLGSSYGYTF	TGTGCCAGCAGTTTAGGTTCTAGCTATGGCTACACCTTC	NA	NA	TRBV27	TRBJ1-2
CASSAEVQAQYF	TGTGCCAGCAGTGCAGAGGTCCAGGCCCAGTACTTC	NA	NA	TRBV2	TRBJ2-5
CASSFGLADYEQYF	TGTGCCAGCAGTTTCGGGCTAGCGGACTACGAGCAGTACTTC	TRBD2	NA	TRBV28	TRBJ2-7
CASSFPGTRSSYEQYF	TGTGCCAGCAGCTTTCCCGGGACTAGGAGCTCCTACGAGCAGTACTTC	TRBD2	NA	TRBV7-8	TRBJ2-7
CASTGLAGNTGELFF	TGTGCCAGTACAGGACTAGCGGGGAACACCGGGGAGCTGTTTTTT	TRBD2	once	TRBV19	TRBJ2-2
CASREATQPQHF	TGTGCCAGCAGGGAAGCAACTCAGCCCCAGCATTTT	NA	NA	TRBV6-2/TRBV6-3	TRBJ1-5
CASSLQTGQHQPQHF	TGTGCCAGCAGCCTTCAGACAGGGCAACATCAGCCCCAGCATTTT	TRBD1	NA	TRBV4-2	TRBJ1-5
CASAGNTEAFF	TGTGCCAGCGCCGGGAACACTGAAGCTTTCTTT	NA	NA	TRBV6-1	TRBJ1-1
CASSHSNTIYF	TGTGCCAGCAGCCACTCAAACACCATATATTTT	NA	NA	TRBV3-1	TRBJ1-3
CASSPEVGKETQYF	TGTGCCAGCAGTCCTGAGGTCGGGAAAGAGACCCAGTACTTC	NA	once	TRBV7-2	TRBJ2-5
CASSLSAGSDEQYF	TGCGCCAGCAGCTTGAGCGCGGGGAGTGACGAGCAGTACTTC	NA	NA	TRBV5-1	TRBJ2-7
CASSGDYEQYF	TGTGCCAGCAGCGGGGACTACGAGCAGTACTTC	NA	NA	TRBV9	TRBJ2-7
CASRGQGAGELFF	TGTGCCAGCAGAGGACAGGGCGCCGGGGAGCTGTTTTTT	TRBD1	NA	TRBV2	TRBJ2-2
CASSTDRRSSRYTF	TGTGCCAGCAGCACAGACAGGCGTTCTTCCCGCTACACCTTC	NA	NA	TRBV7-9	TRBJ1-2
CSVVRREASYNEQFF	TGCAGCGTTGTCCGCCGGGAGGCATCCTACAATGAGCAGTTCTTC	TRBD2	NA	TRBV29-1	TRBJ2-1
CSASTYEQYF	TGCAGTGCTAGCACCTACGAGCAGTACTTC	NA	NA	TRBV20-1	TRBJ2-7
CSQKKGTGGLNEQFF	TGCAGCCAAAAAAAAGGGACAGGGGGTTTAAATGAGCAGTTCTTC	TRBD1	NA	TRBV29-1	TRBJ2-1
CASSYRAVTGELFF	TGTGCCAGCAGTTACAGGGCGGTGACCGGGGAGCTGTTTTTT	NA	NA	TRBV2	TRBJ2-2
CASSLERTVNTEAFF	TGCGCCAGCAGCTTGGAAAGGACAGTGAACACTGAAGCTTTCTTT	NA	NA	TRBV5-1	TRBJ1-1
CSGKGAGYEQYF	TGCAGCGGTAAGGGGGCTGGGTACGAGCAGTACTTC	TRBD1	NA	TRBV29-1	TRBJ2-7
CSVALTRAVGETQYF	TGCAGCGTCGCCCTGACTAGAGCGGTTGGCGAGACCCAGTACTTC	NA	NA	TRBV29-1	TRBJ2-5
CASSEKRLAASSYNEQFF	TGTGCCAGCAGCGAAAAGCGATTAGCGGCGAGCTCCTACAATGAGCAGTTCTTC	NA	NA	TRBV7-9	TRBJ2-1
CASSLGVTGELFF	TGTGCCAGCAGTTTAGGGGTCACCGGGGAGCTGTTTTTT	NA	few	TRBV28	TRBJ2-2
CASSSTSGMKPGYTF	TGTGCCAGCAGCTCTACCTCCGGGATGAAGCCTGGCTACACCTTC	NA	NA	TRBV7-2	TRBJ1-2
CASSQSKGDLVHEQYF	TGCGCCAGCAGTCAATCGAAGGGGGACTTGGTCCACGAGCAGTACTTC	NA	NA	TRBV23-1	TRBJ2-7
CASSPGHLNTEAFF	TGTGCCAGTAGCCCCGGACACCTGAACACTGAAGCTTTCTTT	NA	few	TRBV19	TRBJ1-1